Relative to its sample, the clone carrying this TCR beta chain is medium-sized. The antigen is unknown. The sample originates from a study of T-cell reconstitution after alpha-beta-depleted transplantation in children. CDR3 length: 15 residues. Trimming took off 5 bases at V and 0 bases at J, with 12 bases between the two ends. Looked up from germline, CDR1 is SGHTA and CDR2 is FQGNSA. Unique molecular identifiers were incorporated when the TCRbeta library was constructed. In TCRdb, the PCR reads were re-called with MiXCR into one record per CDR3 protein. The sample carries around 15,000 distinct CDR3 sequences, around 5.8% recorded once. Overall study findings and caveats: For some patients, TCRbeta diversity was high at day 60 because of recipient T cells and thymic progenitors that survived.

The V gene is TRBV7-2, the J gene TRBJ2-3; D possibly corresponds to TRBD2 (6 bases). The source was PBMCs, collected before TCRalphabeta/CD19-depleted stem cell transplant. This clonotype originated in a boy aged 10-17 years with acute lymphoblastic leukemia, due to receive a stem cell transplant. The CDR3: CASSPRRGSTDTQYF. In DNA form, the CDR3 reads TGTGCCAGCAGCCCACGGCGGGGAAGCACAGATACGCAGTATTTT.